One sample yielded the 20 T cell receptor beta chains listed below, sequenced in a study of T-cell memory formation after mild COVID-19. MiXCR, run by TCRdb on the 5' RACE reads, gives a single entry per CDR3 protein. The data hold about 310,000 distinct CDR3 sequences, with just under 20% observed a single time. Source material: PBMCs or a T cell subset sorted from them (not recorded which). Source of these receptors: a young man who had mild COVID-19 (a few samples of this study predate the infection). Cell type and time point are not known.

V is TRBV12-3 or TRBV12-4 and J is TRBJ2-1; 7 bases map to TRBD2. J was trimmed by 4 bases and V by 3 bases; bases with no gene match: 3. This CDR3 spans 14 amino acids. The DNA for the CDR3 is TGTGCCAGCAGTTTTGGGGGGGGATACAATGAGCAGTTCTTC. Translating it yields CASSFGGGYNEQFF.

The V gene is TRBV5-1, the J gene TRBJ1-4; TRBD1 matches at 9 bases. CDR1 and CDR2 from the germline V gene are SGHRS and YFSETQ. Germline trimming cut 5 bases from V and 3 bases from J; bases unmatched to any gene: 2. The CDR3 is made up of 14 amino acids. CDR3 region: CASSRDRANEKLFF. The CDR3 DNA follows: TGCGCCAGCAGTCGGGACAGGGCTAATGAAAAACTGTTTTTT.

This clonotype was seen more than once but under ten times. The rearrangement joins TRBV10-2 to TRBJ2-1, with TRBD2 matching over 11 bases. Germline V lookup: CDR1 WSHSY, CDR2 SAAADI. The length of the CDR3 is 15 residues. J was trimmed by 4 bases and V by 6 bases; bases with no gene match: 5. The CDR3 DNA reads TGCGCCAGCAGGACCCTAGCGGGGGGATACAATGAGCAGTTCTTC. Amino acid sequence: CASRTLAGGYNEQFF.

The chain employs TRBV4-1 and TRBJ2-7, with a possible D match to TRBD1 (5 bases). Germline loops: CDR1 MGHRA, CDR2 YSYEKL. The CDR3 has 17 amino acids. V was trimmed by 1 base and J by 0 bases, leaving 16 bases between them. The DNA for the CDR3 is TGCGCCAGCAGCCAAGCGAAAGACAGACACCACTCCTACGAGCAGTACTTC. Translated: CASSQAKDRHHSYEQYF.

The chain recombines TRBV7-2 with TRBJ2-5, with 8 bases matching TRBD2. The CDR3 is 13 residues long. The junction had 4 bases not matched to a gene; V was cut back by 10 bases and J by 0 bases. Per the germline V gene, CDR1 is SGHTA and CDR2 is FQGNSA. CDR3 bases: TGTGCCACTAGTAGCGGGAACCAAGAGACCCAGTACTTC. It is translated as CATSSGNQETQYF.

This rearrangement joins TRBV24-1 to TRBJ2-1, with D hard to call. There are 13 residues in the CDR3. V lost 5 bases, J lost 5 bases, and 9 bases lay in between. Germline-derived CDR1 and CDR2 are KGHDR and SFDVKD. CDR3 nucleotide sequence: TGTGCCACCAGTGGGTGGCGGAACAATGAGCAGTTCTTC. Translation gives CATSGWRNNEQFF.

The gene calls are TRBV12-3 or TRBV12-4 and TRBJ2-1; no reliable D call. The CDR3 spans 14 residues. The germline V and J ends were trimmed by 5 bases and 9 bases, with 17 bases remaining between them. CDR3 coding DNA: TGTGCCAGCAGTAGACAAGTCTTGAGGAGTGAGCAGTTCTTC. Protein product: CASSRQVLRSEQFF.

On this clonotype: One end of the junction is discordant with germline, which a read error may explain. V usage is TRBV6-1 and J usage is TRBJ1-1; D might be TRBD1 (5 bases). The CDR3 contains 13 residues. CDR1 is MNHNS, CDR2 SASEGT, per germline. The CDR3 reads CASSEALGGMAYF. The CDR3 nucleotides are TGTGCCAGCAGTGAAGCGTTGGGGGGAATGGCTTACTTT.

This clonotype was observed many times. The chain has TRBV5-1 and TRBJ2-3; the D gene could be TRBD1 or TRBD2 (5 bases each). This CDR3 is built from 15 residues. Germline CDR1 SGHRS, CDR2 YFSETQ. The V and J ends lost 4 bases and 4 bases respectively, with 16 bases between them. The DNA of the CDR3 is TGCGCCAGCAGCCGGACGCCACAGGAGGCAGATACGCAGTATTTT. Translating it yields CASSRTPQEADTQYF.

This clonotype appeared a few times. This chain connects TRBV18 to TRBJ1-5; the D is unclear. V dropped 3 bases and J dropped 2 bases, with 11 bases sitting between them. This CDR3 is 15 amino acids long. The V gene's germline CDR1 is KGHSH and CDR2 LQKENI. The CDR3 loop reads CASSPVPIGNQPQHF. The CDR3 DNA reads as TGTGCCAGCTCACCTGTACCTATTGGCAATCAGCCCCAGCATTTT.

The sample holds a few counts of this clonotype. V and J are TRBV12-3 or TRBV12-4 and TRBJ2-1; 12 nucleotides match TRBD2. After removal of 3 bases from V and 7 bases from J, the junction contained 7 bases not matched to a gene. This CDR3 has 16 amino acids. CDR3 sequence: CASSFGLAGTQNEQFF. In nucleotides, the CDR3 is TGTGCCAGCAGTTTCGGACTAGCGGGGACCCAGAATGAGCAGTTCTTC.

This clonotype was found a few times. This rearrangement joins TRBV7-2 to TRBJ2-5; tentatively, D is TRBD2 (7 bases). The CDR3 runs to 13 residues. Germline V gene data show CDR1 as SGHTA and CDR2 as FQGNSA. The ends were cut back, 7 bases at V and 4 bases at J, with 13 bases in the middle. CDR3 nucleotide sequence: TGTGCCAGCAAGGAGGGGGGGCGAGAGACCCAGTACTTC. Translation gives CASKEGGRETQYF.

J is TRBJ2-1 and V is TRBV10-3, with D perhaps given as TRBD1 or TRBD2 (5 bases each). CDR3 size: 14 residues. V shed 6 bases and J shed 9 bases, with 18 bases lying between them. Germline V gene data show CDR1 as ENHRY and CDR2 as SYGVKD. CDR3 DNA sequence: TGTGCCATCAGGGGGGTACAGCCGGGGAGTGAGCAGTTCTTC. It codes for CAIRGVQPGSEQFF.

The J gene is TRBJ1-6, the V gene TRBV20-1; TRBD1 agrees at 7 bases. CDR3 length: 15 amino acids. Per the germline V gene, CDR1 is DFQATT and CDR2 is SNEGSKA (reference sequence). Trimming removed 2 bases from V and 9 bases from J; junction bases left unmatched: 10. The CDR3 nucleotides are TGCAGTGCTAGAACCTACCCACAGGGGAGTTCACCCCTCCACTTT. Protein: CSARTYPQGSSPLHF.

This clonotype was observed many times. This chain joins TRBV11-2 and TRBJ1-5; 10 nucleotides align to TRBD1. This CDR3 is 13 amino acids long. V shed 6 bases, J shed 7 bases, and the junction held 3 bases outside the gene matches. Per the germline V gene, CDR1 is SGHAT and CDR2 is FQNNGV. CDR3 amino acids: CASSLDRGQPQHF. CDR3 DNA: TGTGCCAGCAGTTTGGACAGGGGGCAGCCCCAGCATTTT.

The rearrangement links TRBV12-3 or TRBV12-4 to TRBJ1-5, with D unresolved. V gave up 6 bases and J gave up 4 bases, with 13 bases separating them. This CDR3 is built from 14 residues. The CDR3 DNA sequence: TGTGCCAGCAGCCATCCAGGCAGAAATCAGCCCCAGCATTTT. Encoded protein: CASSHPGRNQPQHF.

This clonotype was observed a few times. This chain uses TRBV4-2 with TRBJ2-5; the match to TRBD2 covers 7 bases. This CDR3 comprises 15 residues. After removal of 4 bases from V and 2 bases from J, the junction contained 7 bases not matched to a gene. In germline, CDR1 is LGHNA, CDR2 YNFKEQ. This chain's CDR3 is CASSPERGGQETQYF. Here the CDR3 DNA reads TGTGCCAGCAGCCCAGAGCGGGGTGGGCAAGAGACCCAGTACTTC.

The gene calls are TRBV5-1 and TRBJ1-5; D perhaps matches TRBD1 (6 bases). The V end lost 5 bases, the J end lost 2 bases, and 14 bases lay between the germline ends. Germline V gives CDR1 SGHRS, CDR2 YFSETQ. This CDR3 comprises 15 residues. The CDR3 loop is CASRRDTQGNQPQHF. The DNA of the CDR3 is TGCGCCAGCAGGCGGGACACCCAGGGCAATCAGCCCCAGCATTTT.

J is TRBJ2-3 and V is TRBV6-2 or TRBV6-3; D might be TRBD1 (5 bases). Germline V gene lookup returns CDR1 MNHEY and CDR2 SVGEGT. Trimming removed 5 bases at V and 13 bases at J, with 19 bases between. The CDR3 loop spans 13 amino acids. CDR3 sequence (DNA): TGTGCCAGCAGTCAAAACGTTGTGGGGCAGGAGTATTTT. Translated: CASSQNVVGQEYF.

This chain joins TRBV19 and TRBJ2-2, with a weak D call TRBD2 (5 bases). Germline-derived CDR1 and CDR2 are LNHDA and SQIVND (reference sequence). The CDR3 is made up of 16 amino acids. V was cut by 5 bases and J by 2 bases, with 15 bases left in between. The CDR3, as DNA: TGTGCCAGTAGTTCCAGGACTCACGGAAACACCGGGGAGCTGTTTTTT. Translating it yields CASSSRTHGNTGELFF.